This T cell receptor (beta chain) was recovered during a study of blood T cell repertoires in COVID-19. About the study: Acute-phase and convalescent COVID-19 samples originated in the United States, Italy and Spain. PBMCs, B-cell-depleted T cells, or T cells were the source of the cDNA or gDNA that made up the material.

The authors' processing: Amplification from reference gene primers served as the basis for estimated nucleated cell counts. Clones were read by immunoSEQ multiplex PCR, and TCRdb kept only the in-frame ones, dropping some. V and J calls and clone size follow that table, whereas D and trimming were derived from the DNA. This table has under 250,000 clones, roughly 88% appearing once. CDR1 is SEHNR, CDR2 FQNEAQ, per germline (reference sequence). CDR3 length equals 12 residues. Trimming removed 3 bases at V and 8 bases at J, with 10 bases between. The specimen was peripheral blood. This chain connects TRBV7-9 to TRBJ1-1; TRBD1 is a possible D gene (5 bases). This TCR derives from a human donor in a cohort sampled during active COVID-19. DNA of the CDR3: TGTGCCAGCAGCTTGACAGAATCGGAAGCTTTCTTT. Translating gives CASSLTESEAFF.